This T cell receptor beta chain was sequenced during a study of vaccination and CD4 T cells after COVID-19. Across the whole study: Stimulation of the cells used overlapping spike peptide pools from SARS-CoV-2 and from the common cold coronaviruses HCoV-NL63, HCoV-OC43 and HCoV-229E.

The CDR3 sequence is 12 residues long. Trimming removed 6 bases at V and 8 bases at J, with 8 bases between. CDR1 and CDR2 from the germline V gene are MNHEY and SMNVEV (reference sequence). Treatment: roughly ten-day PBMC culture with coronavirus spike peptide pools or control peptides (ViraFEST assay). Positive PCR dates covered March to December 2020, before US Alpha, Beta and Delta variants. IL-2 (around 9.1 IU/ml) and peptide pools (roughly 10 ug/ml) were added to cultures of two million PBMCs per well. This clonotype was found a few times. What it binds is unknown. Once obtained from cultured CD4+ T cells, the DNA was sequenced using the Oncomine TCR Beta short-read assay. MiXCR was run by TCRdb on the PCR reads, yielding one entry per CDR3 protein. The sample has about 25,000 distinct CDR3 sequences, 45% to 50% seen once.

The material sequenced was CD4+ T cells from blood, cultured in vitro. The chain combines TRBV27 with TRBJ1-6, with D unresolved. The receptor was derived from a human donor who had recovered from COVID-19. In nucleotides, the CDR3 is TGTGCCAGCAGGACCGAGGATTCACCCCTCCACTTT. Its protein product is CASRTEDSPLHF.